This TCR beta chain was sequenced for a study of T cell responses to AZD1222 COVID-19 vaccine. Comment on this clone: Its target is unknown.

Germline-derived CDR1 and CDR2 are SGHDN and FVKESK. This CDR3 comprises 17 residues. V was shortened by 0 bases and J by 1 base, with 10 bases between the two germline ends. Some clones are missing from TCRdb's copy, which holds only in-frame ones; the method was immunoSEQ multiplex PCR. Of under 120,000 clones listed, around 94% are singletons. Study-wide results and limits: Among spike-specific TCRs, nearly half reportedly target unmutated variant regions. CD4 TCRs covered the whole spike, strongest at regions 160-218 and 743-854. Vaccination with two AZD1222 doses was followed by a rise in Spike-specific TCR breadth and depth. Sampling captured repertoires only after the peak T cell response.

The starting material was peripheral blood, obtained on day 0 of AZD1222 vaccination. The TCR comes from an adult in good health. The rearrangement links TRBV14 to TRBJ2-6; D not resolved. The CDR3 reads CASSQDRSSSGANVLTF. Written as DNA, the CDR3 is TGTGCCAGCAGCCAAGATCGTTCGAGTTCTGGGGCCAACGTCCTGACTTTC.